A single sample gave rise to the 2 T cell receptor beta chains below, sequenced in a study of beta chain features in type 1 diabetes. Whole-study findings and limits: There was a moderate but significant shortening of TCRB CDR3s in all four CD4+ subsets of Type 1 diabetes patients.

These TCRs are of unknown antigen specificity. Isolated RNA was reverse transcribed in full, so expressed TCRB transcripts were sequenced. Method: immunoSEQ multiplex PCR; TCRdb's copy keeps in-frame clones and lacks some. Of about 700,000 clones in the sample, 13% were seen once. Sequencing input: naive CD4+ T cells from blood. The receptors here all came from a man aged 18 to 35 with type 1 diabetes.

This clone has just a few counts. J is TRBJ2-1 and V is TRBV6-6; TRBD2 is a possible D gene (5 bases). This CDR3 spans 13 amino acids. The V gene's germline CDR1 is MNHNY and CDR2 SVGAGI (reference sequence). Trimming removed 7 bases at V and 6 bases at J, with 13 bases between. CDR3: CASKTEGANEQFF. CDR3 in DNA: TGTGCCAGCAAAACTGAGGGAGCCAATGAGCAGTTCTTC.

This clone was observed a few times. The rearrangement uses TRBV2 and TRBJ1-2; D is ambiguous. Germline CDR1 SNHLY, CDR2 FYNNEI. Trimming cost V 7 bases and J 4 bases, with 7 bases left between them. This CDR3 region has 11 residues. In DNA form, the CDR3 reads TGTGCCAGCAACGAGGCCTATGGCTACACCTTC. Its protein is CASNEAYGYTF.